Included here is one T cell receptor (beta chain) sequence, with context. Its specificity is unknown. Both 60 Vbeta primers and 13 Jbeta primers went into the PCR. This table comes from immunoSEQ multiplex PCR, and its TCRdb copy is limited to in-frame clones, with some not included. In the table there are about 62,000 clones, over 75% of which are singletons. This entry belongs to a study of cytomegalovirus exposure and HLA in healthy donors. Notes on the study in general: There were a few CMV-associated chains whose specificity for CMV antigens was confirmed in vitro. Donors were assumed by presence/absence analyses to have roughly uniform sequencing depth.

CDR3 size: 15 residues. With 0 bases removed from V and 3 bases from J, the gap between germline ends came to 12 bases. Germline V gene data show CDR1 as MGHRA and CDR2 as YSYEKL. The TCR originated in a man younger than 30 in good health and CMV-seronegative. The sequencing input was PBMCs. V is TRBV4-1 and J is TRBJ2-7, with a weak D call TRBD1 (6 bases). CDR3 in amino acids: CASSQDPWDIYEQYF. CDR3 bases: TGCGCCAGCAGCCAAGATCCCTGGGACATCTACGAGCAGTACTTC.